What follows is one TCR beta chain and its context. CDR3 size: 14 residues. The V gene lost 5 bases and the J gene lost 0 bases, with 8 bases spanning the gap. Germline lookup yields CDR1 MNHEY and CDR2 SMNVEV (reference sequence). TCRdb's table, derived via immunoSEQ multiplex PCR, lists solely in-frame clones and lacks some. This table holds 150,000 to 200,000 clones, roughly 94% found once. The entry originates in a study of control samples from healthy donors and cancer patients. The sequenced material came from blood. The clonotype was recovered from a woman younger than 30 in good health. The chain links TRBV27 to TRBJ1-3; D not certain. CDR3 nucleotides: TGTGCCAGCAGTCCCACGAGCTCTGGAAACACCATATATTTT. Protein sequence: CASSPTSSGNTIYF.